This TCR beta chain was found in a study of vaccination and CD4 T cells after COVID-19. For the study at large: Roughly 10 convalescent patients had mild and one had severe PCR-confirmed SARS-CoV-2 disease. Collection of post-vaccine samples followed dose two by a median approximately 68 days, spanning a range of 14 to 241.

Study-level points and caveats: It was found that, in convalescent patients, 304 of 307 vaccine-specific clones were spike mono-reactive.

The treatment: roughly ten-day PBMC culture with coronavirus spike peptide pools or control peptides (ViraFEST assay). The Oncomine TCR Beta short-read assay sequenced DNA from cultured CD4+ T cells. TCRdb itself ran the PCR reads through MiXCR, one entry per CDR3 protein. In the table there are over 8,000 distinct CDR3 sequences, approximately 59% of which are singletons. About this clonotype itself: As yet, its antigen is unknown.

This TCR came from a human donor who had recovered from COVID-19. The sample comprised CD4+ T cells from blood, cultured in vitro.

The CDR3 nucleotides are TGTGCCACCAGGGAGGGCCGGTACTTC. Amino acid sequence: CATREGRYF. The V and J genes are TRBV7-9 and TRBJ2-5; the match to TRBD2 covers 7 bases. The ends lost 10 bases at V and 13 bases at J; junction bases unmatched: 6. The length of the CDR3 is 9 residues. Germline CDR1 SEHNR, CDR2 FQNEAQ (reference sequence).